A single sample is the source of the 16 T cell receptor beta chains below, sequenced in a study of T cell repertoires in cytomegalovirus infection. MiXCR, applied by TCRdb to the reads, yields one record per CDR3 protein. The sample records roughly 80,000 distinct CDR3 sequences, 20% to 30% being singletons. These receptors' targets are unknown. Sequenced here: CD8+ T cells from cultured PBMCs, sampled from culture after CMV antigen stimulation. The source is a human donor in good health (CMV status not recorded). Some clones in this sample may be carry-over from other donors' samples.

This chain connects TRBV6-6 to TRBJ1-5; D is uncertain. This CDR3 has 10 amino acids. V gave up 11 bases and J gave up 4 bases, with 6 bases separating them. CDR1 MNHNY and CDR2 SVGAGI come from the germline V gene (reference sequence). The CDR3 coding sequence is TGTGCCGTAGGAAATCAGCCCCAGCATTTT. This translates into CAVGNQPQHF.

This clonotype was recorded many times. This chain joins TRBV7-2 and TRBJ1-2; maybe TRBD1 (5 bases). Trimming pared 5 bases from V and 4 bases from J, leaving 11 bases between. The germline V gene encodes CDR1 SGHTA and CDR2 FQGNSA. The CDR3 spans 13 residues. The CDR3 loop is CASSLTGGYGYTF. CDR3 bases: TGTGCCAGCAGCCTAACAGGAGGCTATGGCTACACCTTC.

This clonotype was seen repeatedly, ten times or more. The gene calls are TRBV5-1 and TRBJ2-1; no clear D. Germline CDR1 SGHRS, CDR2 YFSETQ. This CDR3 spans 11 amino acids. V was trimmed by 5 bases and J by 7 bases, leaving 7 bases between them. CDR3 DNA: TGCGCCAGCAGTATGGGGAATGAGCAGTTCTTC. The encoded protein is CASSMGNEQFF.

The V gene is TRBV27, the J gene TRBJ1-2; TRBD1 matches at 7 bases. The CDR3 spans 14 residues. V lost 6 bases to trimming and J lost 3 bases; unmatched junction nucleotides: 7. Germline V gene data show CDR1 as MNHEY and CDR2 as SMNVEV (reference sequence). Here the CDR3 reads CASSPGGGDYGYTF. As DNA, the CDR3 is TGTGCCAGCAGCCCAGGAGGGGGCGACTATGGCTACACCTTC.

This clonotype showed up just once. The V call is TRBV13, the J call TRBJ2-5; 9 nucleotides agree with TRBD1. With V trimmed by 5 bases and J by 5 bases, 9 bases remained unmatched. Germline loops: CDR1 PRHDT, CDR2 FYEKMQ (reference sequence). CDR3 length: 15 residues. DNA for the CDR3: TGTGCCAGCAGCCACACAGGGGGCGTTCTGGAGACCCAGTACTTC. This codes for CASSHTGGVLETQYF.

Ten or more counts support this clonotype. This chain connects TRBV20-1 to TRBJ1-6; 7 bases are shared with TRBD1. V gave up 0 bases and J gave up 0 bases; unmatched junction bases: 8. Germline values: CDR1 DFQATT, CDR2 SNEGSKA (reference sequence). The CDR3 extends over 18 amino acids. CDR3 residues: CSARDSGGSGSYNSPLHF. The CDR3 DNA reads as TGCAGTGCTAGAGATTCAGGGGGATCGGGCTCCTATAATTCACCCCTCCACTTT.

The CDR3 here is CASSVRPSGSGANVLTF. CDR3 coding DNA: TGTGCCAGCAGCGTAAGACCCTCGGGCTCTGGGGCCAACGTCCTGACTTTC. The chain couples TRBV9 to TRBJ2-6; D ambiguous. V was cut by 1 base and J by 0 bases, with 11 bases left in between. Germline CDR1 is SGDLS and CDR2 is YYNGEE. The CDR3 has 17 amino acids.

Only a few counts were recorded for this clonotype. The chain has TRBV9 and TRBJ2-5; 8 positions match TRBD1. CDR1 and CDR2 from the germline V gene are SGDLS and YYNGEE. V trimming: 0 bases; J trimming: 5 bases; junction bases outside the gene matches: 6. The CDR3 runs 15 residues. CDR3 in DNA: TGTGCCAGCAGCGTAGAAGCAGGGGGCGGCGAGACCCAGTACTTC. This codes for CASSVEAGGGETQYF. The variable domain in full, completed from reference TRBV9 and TRBJ2-5, reads DSGVTQTPKHLITATGQRVTLRCSPRSGDLSVYWYQQSLDQGLQFLIQYYNGEERAKGNILERFSAQQFPDLHSELNLSSLELGDSALYFCASSVEAGGGETQYFGPGTRLLVL.

CDR3 amino acids: CASSYRTSGYNEQFF. The CDR3, as DNA: TGTGCCAGCAGTTACCGGACTAGCGGGTACAATGAGCAGTTCTTC. The genes are TRBV6-2 or TRBV6-3 and TRBJ2-1; 11 positions agree with TRBD2. The CDR3 length is 15 residues. Germline loops: CDR1 MNHEY, CDR2 SVGEGT. The junction had 1 base not matched to a gene; V was cut back by 2 bases and J by 4 bases.

The rearrangement uses TRBV12-3 or TRBV12-4 and TRBJ2-7; D is unclear. The CDR3 is 13 amino acids. Deletions cut 4 bases from V and 7 bases from J, with 14 bases between. The CDR3, as DNA: TGTGCCAGCAGTTGGACGCTCGAGATGGAGCAGTACTTC. This translates into CASSWTLEMEQYF.

The chain couples TRBV19 to TRBJ1-1; D is undetermined. The V end was cut by 3 bases, the J end by 0 bases, with 8 bases between. The germline CDR1 and CDR2 sequences are LNHDA and SQIVND (reference sequence). This CDR3 has 14 residues. The CDR3 DNA follows: TGTGCCAGTAGTATGCTGCCGATGAACACTGAAGCTTTCTTT. Translation gives CASSMLPMNTEAFF.

The chain joins TRBV6-2 or TRBV6-3 to TRBJ1-6, with a tentative D call TRBD1 (5 bases). The CDR3 consists of 14 residues. Deletions cut 5 bases from V and 4 bases from J, with 9 bases between. Germline assignment: CDR1 MNHEY and CDR2 SVGEGT. The CDR3 spells CASSRDGYNSPLHF. Written as DNA, the CDR3 is TGTGCCAGCAGTCGGGACGGGTATAATTCACCCCTCCACTTT.

In this sample, this clonotype turned up a few times. This chain uses TRBV11-2 with TRBJ2-1, with 11 bases matching TRBD2. V was pared by 5 bases and J by 7 bases, with 10 bases of the junction left unmatched. Germline values: CDR1 SGHAT, CDR2 FQNNGV. The CDR3 loop spans 16 amino acids. As DNA, the CDR3 is TGTGCCAGCAGCCACCGACTAGCGGGAAGGGAAAATGAGCAGTTCTTC. It yields the protein CASSHRLAGRENEQFF.

The chain is built from TRBV19 and TRBJ1-1; D call uncertain. Germline lookup yields CDR1 LNHDA and CDR2 SQIVND (reference sequence). Deletions cut 3 bases from V and 1 base from J, with 6 bases between. The CDR3 length is 13 residues. This CDR3 is CASSITENTEAFF. The CDR3 bases are TGTGCCAGTAGTATCACAGAGAACACTGAAGCTTTCTTT. Full variable domain (outside the CDR3, taken from reference TRBV19 and TRBJ1-1): DGGITQSPKYLFRKEGQNVTLSCEQNLNHDAMYWYRQDPGQGLRLIYYSQIVNDFQKGDIAEGYSVSREKKESFPLTVTSAQKNPTAFYLCASSITENTEAFFGQGTRLTVV.

This chain uses TRBV10-2 with TRBJ1-2; 7 nucleotides agree with TRBD1. The V gene's germline CDR1 is WSHSY and CDR2 SAAADI. V was clipped by 7 bases and J by 6 bases; unmatched bases: 2. This CDR3 has 11 residues. The CDR3 bases are TGCGCCAGCAAAGGGGGCGATGGCTACACCTTC. This sequence encodes CASKGGDGYTF.

The chain joins TRBV20-1 to TRBJ2-3; TRBD2 matches at 8 bases. After removal of 5 bases from V and 6 bases from J, the junction contained 13 bases not matched to a gene. Germline V lookup: CDR1 DFQATT, CDR2 SNEGSKA (reference sequence). This CDR3 comprises 15 residues. The CDR3 coding sequence is TGCAGTGCTCAGGGACTAGAGGGGACCGGGGATACGCAGTATTTT. Translation: CSAQGLEGTGDTQYF.